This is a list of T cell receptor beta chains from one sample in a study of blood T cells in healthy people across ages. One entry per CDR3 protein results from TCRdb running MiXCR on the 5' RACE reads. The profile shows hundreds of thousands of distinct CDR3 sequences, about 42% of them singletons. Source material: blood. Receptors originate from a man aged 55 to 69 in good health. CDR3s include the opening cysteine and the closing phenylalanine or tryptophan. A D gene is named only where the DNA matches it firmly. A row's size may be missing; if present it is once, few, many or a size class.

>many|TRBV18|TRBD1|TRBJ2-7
TGTGCCAGCTCACCACCGGAACGACAGGGGGCCTACGAGCAGTACTTC
CASSPPERQGAYEQYF
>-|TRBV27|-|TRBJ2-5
TGTGCCAGCAGTTTTCTGGGGGGCAATGAGCAGTACTTC
CASSFLGGNEQYF
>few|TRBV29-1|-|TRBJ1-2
TGCAGCGTTGTAACCTACTATGGCTACACCTTC
CSVVTYYGYTF
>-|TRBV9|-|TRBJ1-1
TGTGCCAGCAGCCCACAGACGACAGCTAACACTGAAGCTTTCTTT
CASSPQTTANTEAFF
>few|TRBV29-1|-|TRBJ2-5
TGCAGCGCAGACCAGGGGCAGGAGACCCAGTACTTC
CSADQGQETQYF
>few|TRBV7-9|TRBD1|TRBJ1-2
TGTGCCAGCAGCTTAGCAGAGGGGGCCACTAACTATGGCTACACCTTC
CASSLAEGATNYGYTF
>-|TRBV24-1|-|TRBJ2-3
TGTGCCACCAGTGACCCCGGGGGATCTAGCACAGATACGCAGTATTTT
CATSDPGGSSTDTQYF
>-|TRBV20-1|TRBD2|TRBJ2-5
TGCAGTGCTCCCTTAGCGGGGACGGGGGAGACCCAGTACTTC
CSAPLAGTGETQYF
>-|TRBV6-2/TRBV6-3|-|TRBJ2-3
TGTGCCAGCAGTTACTCCTTCGGGTCACAGACAGATACGCAGTATTTT
CASSYSFGSQTDTQYF
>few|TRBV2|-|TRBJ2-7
TGTGCCAGCAGTGAACACAAGTACGAGCAGTACTTC
CASSEHKYEQYF
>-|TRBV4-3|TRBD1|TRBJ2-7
TGCGCCAGCAGCCAAGATATCGCCCCCGGGACAGCGAACTACGAGCAGTACTTC
CASSQDIAPGTANYEQYF
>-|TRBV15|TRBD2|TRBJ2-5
TGTGCCACCAGCAGGAGCGGGGAGGATGAGCAGTACTTC
CATSRSGEDEQYF
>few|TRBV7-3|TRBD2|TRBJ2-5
TGTGCCAGCAGCTTTATGCCGGGGGGGACGGAGACCCAGTACTTC
CASSFMPGGTETQYF
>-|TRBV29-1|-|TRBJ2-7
TGCAGCGTTGCTCCGGGGTGGTGCGAGCAGTACTTC
CSVAPGWCEQYF
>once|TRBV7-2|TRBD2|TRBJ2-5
TGTGCCAGCAACTTAGAACTAGCGGGGGGAGGGGAGACCCAGTACTTC
CASNLELAGGGETQYF
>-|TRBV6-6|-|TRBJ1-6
TGTGCCAGCAATACCAGGGCCTGGAATTCACCCCTCCACTTT
CASNTRAWNSPLHF
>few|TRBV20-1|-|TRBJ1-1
TGCAGTACCTCTGGGGTGAAAACTGAAGCTTTCTTT
CSTSGVKTEAFF
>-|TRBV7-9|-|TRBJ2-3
TGTGCCAGCAGGCCCCTCACCACAGATACGCAGTATTTT
CASRPLTTDTQYF
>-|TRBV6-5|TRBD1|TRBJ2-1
TGTGCCAGCAGTTCCGGGACAGAAACGACAAATGAGCAGTTCTTC
CASSSGTETTNEQFF
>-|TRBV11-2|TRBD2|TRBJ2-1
TGTGCCAGCAGTCCCACGGGACTAGCCAGCTCCTACAATGAGCAGTTCTTC
CASSPTGLASSYNEQFF
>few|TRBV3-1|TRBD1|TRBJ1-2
TGTGCCAGCAGCCAGGGTACAGGGGGCCGAAGCTACACCTTC
CASSQGTGGRSYTF
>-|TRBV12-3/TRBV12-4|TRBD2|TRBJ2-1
TGTGCCAGCAGTTTAGGCCAAGCGGGGGGGTTGAATGAGCAGTTCTTC
CASSLGQAGGLNEQFF
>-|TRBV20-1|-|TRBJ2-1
TGCAGTGCCTTCCCCTCGAATGAGCAGTTCTTC
CSAFPSNEQFF
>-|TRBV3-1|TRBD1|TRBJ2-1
TGTACCAGCAGCCAAGGACAGGGGGCCTTTGGTGAGCAGTTCTTC
CTSSQGQGAFGEQFF
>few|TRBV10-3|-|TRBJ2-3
TGTGCCATCAGTGAGTGGGGTGACGCAGATACGCAGTATTTT
CAISEWGDADTQYF